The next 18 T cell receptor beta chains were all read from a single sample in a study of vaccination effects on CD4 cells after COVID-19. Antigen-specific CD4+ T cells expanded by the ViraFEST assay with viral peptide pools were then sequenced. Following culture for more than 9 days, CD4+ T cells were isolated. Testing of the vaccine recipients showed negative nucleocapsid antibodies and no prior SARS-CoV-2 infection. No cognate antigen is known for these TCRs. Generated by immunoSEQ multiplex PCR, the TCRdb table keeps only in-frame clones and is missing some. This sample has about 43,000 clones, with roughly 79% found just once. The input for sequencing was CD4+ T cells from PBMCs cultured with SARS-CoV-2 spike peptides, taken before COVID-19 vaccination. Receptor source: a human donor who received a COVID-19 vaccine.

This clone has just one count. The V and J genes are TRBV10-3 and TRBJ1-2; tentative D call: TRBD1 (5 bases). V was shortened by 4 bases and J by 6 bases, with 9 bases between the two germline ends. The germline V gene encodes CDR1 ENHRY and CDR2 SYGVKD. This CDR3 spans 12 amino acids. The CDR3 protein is CAISVGQNGYTF. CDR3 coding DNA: TGTGCCATCAGTGTGGGGCAGAATGGCTACACCTTC.

Here the CDR3 reads CASSQGTVNTEAFF. The CDR3 coding sequence is TGTGCCAGCAGCCAAGGTACGGTGAACACTGAAGCTTTCTTT. The genes are TRBV3-1 (or the pseudogene TRBV3-2) and TRBJ1-1; D call uncertain. The CDR3 is made up of 14 amino acids. V was trimmed by 1 base and J by 0 bases, leaving 6 bases between them. Germline assignment: CDR1 LGHDT and CDR2 YNNKEL (reference sequence).

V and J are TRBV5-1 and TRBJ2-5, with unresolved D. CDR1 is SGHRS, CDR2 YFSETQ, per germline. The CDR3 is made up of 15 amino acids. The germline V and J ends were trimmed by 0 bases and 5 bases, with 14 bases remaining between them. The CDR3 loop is CASSLVGQPGETQYF. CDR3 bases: TGCGCCAGCAGCTTGGTTGGTCAGCCAGGCGAGACCCAGTACTTC.

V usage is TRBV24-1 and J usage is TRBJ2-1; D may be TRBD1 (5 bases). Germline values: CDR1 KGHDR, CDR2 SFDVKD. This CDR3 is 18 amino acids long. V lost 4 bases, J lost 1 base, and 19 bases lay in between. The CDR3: CATSDDGPPRGSYNEQFF. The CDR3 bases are TGTGCCACCAGTGACGACGGACCCCCTAGGGGATCCTACAATGAGCAGTTCTTC.

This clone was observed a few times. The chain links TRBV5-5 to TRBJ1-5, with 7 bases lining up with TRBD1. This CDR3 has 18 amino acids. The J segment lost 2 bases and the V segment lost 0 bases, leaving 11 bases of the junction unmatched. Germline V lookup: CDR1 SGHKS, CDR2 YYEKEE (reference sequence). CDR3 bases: TGTGCCAGCAGCTTGGTGGGACAGCGAGCCTTTGGCAATCAGCCCCAGCATTTT. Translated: CASSLVGQRAFGNQPQHF.

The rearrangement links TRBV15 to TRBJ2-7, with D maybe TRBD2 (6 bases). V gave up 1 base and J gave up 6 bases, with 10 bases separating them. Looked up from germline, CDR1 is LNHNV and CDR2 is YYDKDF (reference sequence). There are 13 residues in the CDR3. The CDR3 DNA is TGTGCCACCAGCAGAGGGGGGGTAGGCGAGCAGTACGTC. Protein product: CATSRGGVGEQYV.

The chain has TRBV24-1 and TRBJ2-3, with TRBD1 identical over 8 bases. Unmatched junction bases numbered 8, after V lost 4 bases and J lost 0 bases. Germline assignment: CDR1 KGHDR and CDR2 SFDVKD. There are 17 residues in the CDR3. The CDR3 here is CATSDPSTGASTDTQYF. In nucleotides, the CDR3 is TGTGCCACCAGTGACCCGTCGACAGGGGCCAGCACAGATACGCAGTATTTT.

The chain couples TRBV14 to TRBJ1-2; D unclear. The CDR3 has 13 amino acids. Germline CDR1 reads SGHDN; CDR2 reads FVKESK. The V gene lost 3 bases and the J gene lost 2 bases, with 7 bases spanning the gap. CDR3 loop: CASSQDRNYGYTF. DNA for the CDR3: TGTGCCAGCAGCCAGGACCGCAACTATGGCTACACCTTC.

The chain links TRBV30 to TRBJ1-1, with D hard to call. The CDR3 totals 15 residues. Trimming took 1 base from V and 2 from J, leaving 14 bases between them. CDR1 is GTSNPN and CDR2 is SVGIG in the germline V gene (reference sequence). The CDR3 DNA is TGTGCCTGGAGTGGGGCAGTGTTAGTAAACACTGAAGCTTTCTTT. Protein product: CAWSGAVLVNTEAFF.

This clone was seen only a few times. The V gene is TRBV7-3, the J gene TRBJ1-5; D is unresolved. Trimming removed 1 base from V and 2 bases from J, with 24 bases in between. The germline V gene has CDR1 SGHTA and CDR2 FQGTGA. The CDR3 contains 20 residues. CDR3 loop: CASSLRRPFGLFGRNQPQHF. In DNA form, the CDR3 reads TGTGCCAGCAGCTTAAGGCGGCCATTCGGGCTATTCGGACGCAATCAGCCCCAGCATTTT.

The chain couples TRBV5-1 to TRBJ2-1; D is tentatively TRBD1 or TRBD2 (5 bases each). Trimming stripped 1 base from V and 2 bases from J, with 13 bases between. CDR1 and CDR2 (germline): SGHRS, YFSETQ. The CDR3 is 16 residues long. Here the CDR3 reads CASSLLTGAPYNEQFF. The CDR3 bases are TGCGCCAGCAGCTTGTTAACCGGGGCACCCTACAATGAGCAGTTCTTC. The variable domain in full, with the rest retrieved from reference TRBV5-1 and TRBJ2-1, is KAGVTQTPRYLIKTRGQQVTLSCSPISGHRSVSWYQQTPGQGLQFLFEYFSETQRNKGNFPGRFSGRQFSNSRSEMNVSTLELGDSALYLCASSLLTGAPYNEQFFGPGTRLTVL.

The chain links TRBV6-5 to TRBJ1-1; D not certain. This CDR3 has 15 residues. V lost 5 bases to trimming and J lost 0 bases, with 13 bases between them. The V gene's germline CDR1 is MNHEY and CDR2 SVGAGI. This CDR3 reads CASSRKLNMNTEAFF. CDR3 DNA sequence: TGTGCCAGCAGTCGTAAACTGAACATGAACACTGAAGCTTTCTTT.

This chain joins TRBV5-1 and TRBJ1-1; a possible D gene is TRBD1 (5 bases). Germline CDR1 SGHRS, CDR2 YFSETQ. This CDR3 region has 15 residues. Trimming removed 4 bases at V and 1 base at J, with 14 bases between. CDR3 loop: CASSPSRGGNTEAFF. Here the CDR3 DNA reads TGCGCCAGCAGCCCGTCCCGGGGCGGGAACACTGAAGCTTTCTTT.

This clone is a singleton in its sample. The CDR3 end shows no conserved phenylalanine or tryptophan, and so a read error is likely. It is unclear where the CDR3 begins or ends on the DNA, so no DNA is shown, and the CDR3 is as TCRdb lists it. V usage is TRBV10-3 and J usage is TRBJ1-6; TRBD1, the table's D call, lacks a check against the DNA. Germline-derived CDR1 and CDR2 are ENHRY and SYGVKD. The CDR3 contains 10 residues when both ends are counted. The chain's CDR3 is CAIRDTLKPL.

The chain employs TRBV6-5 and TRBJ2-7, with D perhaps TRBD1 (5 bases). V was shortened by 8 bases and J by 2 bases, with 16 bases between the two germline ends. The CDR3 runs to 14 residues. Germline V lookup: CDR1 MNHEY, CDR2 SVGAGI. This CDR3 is CASPAQDTTYEQYV. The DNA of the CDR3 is TGTGCCAGCCCAGCCCAGGACACCACCTACGAGCAGTACGTC.

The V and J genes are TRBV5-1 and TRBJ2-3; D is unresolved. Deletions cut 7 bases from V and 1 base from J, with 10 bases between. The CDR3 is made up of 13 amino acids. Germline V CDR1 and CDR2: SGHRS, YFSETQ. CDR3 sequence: CASFMPGTDTQYF. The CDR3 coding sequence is TGCGCCAGCTTTATGCCAGGCACAGATACGCAGTATTTT.

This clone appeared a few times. The DNA of the CDR3 is TGTGCCAGCAGCGGGACCAGACTAGCGGGGGGCAATGAGCAGTTCTTC. This sequence encodes CASSGTRLAGGNEQFF. V and J are TRBV7-2 and TRBJ2-1; 13 bases line up with TRBD2. The CDR3 is 16 residues long. CDR1 and CDR2 from the germline V gene are SGHTA and FQGNSA. Trimming cost V 5 bases and J 6 bases; bases outside gene matches: 7.

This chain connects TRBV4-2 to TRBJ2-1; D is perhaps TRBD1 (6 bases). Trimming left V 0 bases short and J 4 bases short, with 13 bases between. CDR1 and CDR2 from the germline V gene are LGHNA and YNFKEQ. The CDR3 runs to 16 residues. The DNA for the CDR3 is TGTGCCAGCAGCCAAGATCGGGACGACAGGTACAATGAGCAGTTCTTC. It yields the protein CASSQDRDDRYNEQFF.